The 24 T cell receptor beta chains below were found in one sample sequenced in a study of blood T cells in healthy people across ages. Then a second PCR, running roughly 7 to 11 cycles, was carried out with a sample-barcoded 5' primer and a J-beta primer mix. Using its own MiXCR run on the 5' RACE reads, TCRdb lists one record per CDR3 protein. Of approximately 730,000 distinct CDR3 sequences detected, about 48% appear once; the ten largest clones hold roughly two fifths. Sequenced sample: blood. These receptor sequences come from a man older than 75 in good health.

V gene TRBV6-5 combines with J gene TRBJ2-1; 9 positions match TRBD2. This CDR3 comprises 17 residues. From germline, CDR1 is MNHEY and CDR2 SVGAGI. Losses at the gene ends were 2 bases for V and 3 bases for J; bases not matched to a gene: 8. CDR3 loop: CASSYGLLAGIYNEQFF. The CDR3 nucleotides are TGTGCCAGCAGTTACGGCCTTCTAGCGGGAATCTACAATGAGCAGTTCTTC.

This clonotype was seen just once. This may be a read error, as it is one base from a much larger clone. This chain connects TRBV20-1 to TRBJ2-3; D might be TRBD2 (5 bases). The CDR3 loop spans 13 amino acids. Per germline, CDR1 DFQATT and CDR2 SNEGSKA (reference sequence). Trimming removed 5 bases at V and 8 bases at J, with 17 bases between. The CDR3 loop is CSALGVEAGTQYF. As DNA, the CDR3 is TGCAGTGCTTTGGGAGTGGAGGCAGGTACGCAGTATTTT.

This clonotype was observed once. V is TRBV5-1 and J is TRBJ2-5; 10 bases map to TRBD2. The CDR3 spans 15 residues. The junction had 9 bases not matched to a gene; V was cut back by 5 bases and J by 5 bases. Germline V CDR1 and CDR2: SGHRS, YFSETQ. The CDR3 spells CASRGPGLARETQYF. The CDR3 coding sequence is TGCGCCAGCAGAGGCCCGGGACTAGCGCGGGAGACCCAGTACTTC.

A few counts support this clonotype. The chain combines TRBV7-9 with TRBJ2-7; no clear D. This CDR3 is built from 15 residues. From germline, CDR1 is SEHNR and CDR2 FQNEAQ (reference sequence). V lost 5 bases and J 2 bases, leaving 16 bases between the germline ends. CDR3 amino acids: CASSEFRDNPYEQYF. As DNA, the CDR3 is TGTGCCAGCAGCGAATTCCGAGACAACCCCTACGAGCAGTACTTC.

This clonotype was found a few times. This chain links TRBV28 with TRBJ2-4; possible D gene TRBD2, 6 bases. Looked up from germline, CDR1 is MDHEN and CDR2 is SYDVKM. The CDR3 has 14 residues. Between the trimmed V and J ends, which lost 5 bases and 7 bases, there was a span of 15 bases. Here the CDR3 DNA reads TGTGCCAGCAGTCCCCTAGTGGGGAGGAACATTCAGTACTTC. It yields the protein CASSPLVGRNIQYF.

This clonotype has a handful of counts. This chain joins TRBV6-6 and TRBJ2-1, with TRBD2 identical over 7 bases. CDR3 size: 17 residues. CDR1 MNHNY and CDR2 SVGAGI come from the germline V gene (reference sequence). The V gene end was trimmed by 1 base and the J gene end by 5 bases; junction bases not matched to a gene: 11. CDR3 sequence: CASSYYPHLLAHNEQFF. The CDR3 bases are TGTGCCAGCAGTTACTACCCCCATCTACTAGCGCACAATGAGCAGTTCTTC.

This clonotype was observed a handful of times. The chain combines TRBV5-1 with TRBJ2-1; D not resolved. Germline V gives CDR1 SGHRS, CDR2 YFSETQ. This CDR3 is 14 amino acids long. V was cut by 3 bases and J by 9 bases, with 16 bases left in between. The DNA for the CDR3 is TGCGCCAGCAGCTCGGACGGCCGCTTAGTTGAGCAGTTCTTC. Amino acid sequence: CASSSDGRLVEQFF.

The V gene is TRBV2, the J gene TRBJ2-1, with D perhaps TRBD2 (5 bases). CDR1 is SNHLY and CDR2 is FYNNEI in the germline V gene. This CDR3 comprises 13 residues. V lost 11 bases and J 7 bases, leaving 18 bases between the germline ends. CDR3 in amino acids: CAGRRPLWNEQFF. The CDR3 bases are TGTGCCGGAAGGAGGCCCCTTTGGAATGAGCAGTTCTTC.

The chain joins TRBV5-1 to TRBJ1-2; TRBD1 aligns across 8 bases. Germline trimming cut 7 bases from V and 4 bases from J; bases unmatched to any gene: 6. The germline V gene has CDR1 SGHRS and CDR2 YFSETQ. The CDR3 runs to 13 residues. As DNA, the CDR3 is TGCGCCAGCGCGACAGGGGAAATCTATGGCTACACCTTC. Translated: CASATGEIYGYTF.

V is TRBV7-8 and J is TRBJ2-1; perhaps D is TRBD1 or TRBD2 (6 bases each). There are 16 residues in the CDR3. The V and J ends lost 3 bases and 7 bases respectively, with 19 bases between them. Germline V gives CDR1 SGHVS, CDR2 FQNEAQ. The CDR3: CASSLSAGGFVNEQFF. CDR3 DNA: TGTGCCAGCAGCTTGTCGGCCGGGGGCTTCGTGAATGAGCAGTTCTTC.

On this clonotype itself: One end of the junction is discordant with germline, which a read error may explain. The chain recombines TRBV2 with TRBJ2-7; D not certain. The germline V gene encodes CDR1 SNHLY and CDR2 FYNNEI. There are 12 residues in the CDR3. This chain's CDR3 is CASSEGFYEQYF. The DNA of the CDR3 is TGTGCCAGCAGCGAAGGGTTCTACGAGCAGTACTTC.

There are a few counts of this clonotype. This chain uses TRBV18 with TRBJ2-7; possibly TRBD1 or TRBD2 for D (5 bases each). The V end lost 5 bases, the J end lost 6 bases, and 17 bases lay between the germline ends. The CDR3 loop spans 14 amino acids. CDR1 and CDR2 (germline): KGHSH, LQKENI. CDR3 coding DNA: TGTGCCAGCTCAAACTCGGGGCGTCGGTCCGAGCAGTACTTC. It codes for CASSNSGRRSEQYF.

V is TRBV18 and J is TRBJ2-2; D remains unclear. V was shortened by 0 bases and J by 5 bases, with 4 bases between the two germline ends. The germline CDR1 and CDR2 sequences are KGHSH and LQKENI. CDR3 length: 13 residues. The CDR3 here is CASSPPRTGELFF. CDR3 nucleotide sequence: TGTGCCAGCTCACCACCGAGGACCGGGGAGCTGTTTTTT.

This clonotype occurred once. The chain has TRBV7-8 and TRBJ2-1; D uncertain. The V gene's germline CDR1 is SGHVS and CDR2 FQNEAQ. This CDR3 is 14 amino acids long. The V end lost 2 bases, the J end lost 5 bases, and 10 bases lay between the germline ends. The CDR3 sequence is CASSLSPGHNEQFF. The CDR3 DNA follows: TGTGCCAGCAGCTTAAGCCCGGGCCACAATGAGCAGTTCTTC.

Worth noting for this clonotype: At one end, the junction sequence differs from germline, possibly due to a read error. This chain links TRBV7-7 with TRBJ2-3, with D perhaps matching TRBD2 (6 bases). The CDR3 covers 14 residues. CDR1 is SSHAT, CDR2 FNYEAQ, per germline (reference sequence). The CDR3 reads CASSPDPSADTQYF. CDR3 DNA sequence: TGTGCTAGCAGCCCAGACCCTAGCGCAGATACGCAGTATTTT.

The genes are TRBV4-1 and TRBJ2-7, with TRBD2 matching over 10 bases. Germline V gene data show CDR1 as MGHRA and CDR2 as YSYEKL. V shed 4 bases, J shed 0 bases, and the junction held 6 bases outside the gene matches. The CDR3 loop spans 16 amino acids. The CDR3 is CASSRVLAGDSYEQYF. DNA for the CDR3: TGCGCCAGCAGCCGGGTGCTAGCGGGAGACTCCTACGAGCAGTACTTC.

The chain carries TRBV5-1 and TRBJ2-2, with no clear D. CDR3 length equals 14 residues. V lost 0 bases, J lost 1 base, and 4 bases lay in between. Per germline, CDR1 SGHRS and CDR2 YFSETQ. The CDR3 region has the DNA TGCGCCAGCAGCTTGGCATGGAACACCGGGGAGCTGTTTTTT. Its protein product is CASSLAWNTGELFF.

The chain uses TRBV6-8 and TRBJ2-7, with TRBD1 as a possible D gene (5 bases). The CDR3 has 15 residues. V lost 2 bases, J lost 3 bases, and 14 bases lay in between. Per the germline V gene, CDR1 is MNHGY and CDR2 is SAAAGT. The CDR3 loop reads CASSYKADRGYEQYF. The CDR3 region has the DNA TGTGCCAGCAGTTACAAGGCCGATAGGGGCTACGAGCAGTACTTC.

V is TRBV7-2 and J is TRBJ2-1; D ambiguous. Per germline, CDR1 SGHTA and CDR2 FQGNSA. The CDR3 contains 15 residues. Trimming took 1 base from V and 2 from J, leaving 9 bases between them. CDR3 amino acids: CASSLVSEAYNEQFF. The CDR3 DNA is TGTGCCAGCAGCTTAGTTTCCGAGGCCTACAATGAGCAGTTCTTC.

The chain combines TRBV9 with TRBJ2-3; 12 positions match TRBD1. V lost 0 bases to trimming and J lost 14 bases; unmatched junction nucleotides: 10. The V gene's germline CDR1 is SGDLS and CDR2 YYNGEE. The CDR3 is made up of 15 amino acids. Here the CDR3 reads CASSVGDRGHRYAYF. Here the CDR3 DNA reads TGTGCCAGCAGCGTAGGGGACAGGGGGCACAGATACGCGTATTTT. Filled out from reference TRBV9 and TRBJ2-3, the complete variable domain reads DSGVTQTPKHLITATGQRVTLRCSPRSGDLSVYWYQQSLDQGLQFLIQYYNGEERAKGNILERFSAQQFPDLHSELNLSSLELGDSALYFCASSVGDRGHRYAYFGPGTRLTVL.

This clonotype was recorded once. J is TRBJ1-1 and V is TRBV29-1, with TRBD1 matching over 8 bases. Germline V gene sequence: CDR1 SQVTM, CDR2 ANQGSEA. The CDR3 has 15 residues. V dropped 6 bases and J dropped 3; count of bases not matched to a gene: 12. This CDR3 is CSVPHGAGGHTEAFF. In DNA, the CDR3 is TGCAGCGTACCCCATGGGGCAGGGGGCCACACTGAAGCTTTCTTT.

The rearrangement links TRBV12-3 or TRBV12-4 to TRBJ1-6; perhaps TRBD1 as D (5 bases). With 3 bases removed from V and 0 bases from J, the gap between germline ends came to 12 bases. This CDR3 has 17 residues. CDR3 sequence (DNA): TGTGCCAGCAGTTTGGGACGTCGCAGCTCCTATAATTCACCCCTCCACTTT. It encodes CASSLGRRSSYNSPLHF.

J is TRBJ2-5 and V is TRBV9; 14 positions match TRBD2. Trimming removed 3 bases from V and 2 bases from J; junction bases left unmatched: 9. This CDR3 region has 18 residues. Germline assignment: CDR1 SGDLS and CDR2 YYNGEE. CDR3 amino acids: CASSAQTSGRATQETQYF. In nucleotides, the CDR3 is TGTGCCAGCAGCGCCCAGACTAGCGGGAGGGCCACTCAAGAGACCCAGTACTTC.

This clonotype was seen a handful of times. This sequence joins TRBV20-1 and TRBJ2-3; TRBD2 matches 10 bases. The CDR3 is made up of 15 amino acids. Per the germline V gene, CDR1 is DFQATT and CDR2 is SNEGSKA (reference sequence). Trimming cost V 5 bases and J 14 bases; bases outside gene matches: 19. CDR3 in amino acids: CSALSAGGGNRYAYF. Written as DNA, the CDR3 is TGCAGTGCTCTCTCAGCGGGAGGGGGTAACAGATACGCGTATTTT.